Here is one TCR beta chain with its context. Antigen: not known. Trimming pared 7 bases from V and 5 bases from J, leaving 10 bases between. Germline CDR1 SQVTM, CDR2 ANQGSEA. This CDR3 spans 11 amino acids. This sample was taken from a study of blood T cells in healthy people across ages. Sample-barcoded 5' priming and a J-beta primer mix drove a second PCR of 7 to 11 cycles. The template-switch adaptor was a 5' adaptor with 12 random nucleotides. It tagged each cDNA molecule. TCRdb fed the 5' RACE reads into MiXCR, producing one record per CDR3 protein. The sample contains about 650,000 distinct CDR3 sequences, roughly 30% of which appear only once. Per sample, a minimum of 6 million PBMCs were isolated. Study observations and caveats: Donors of long life had a larger count of naive CD4+ cells and greater diversity than aged donors. Across the age range, TCR beta diversity per million T cells fell in a roughly linear way.

The clonotype originates from a woman aged 80 or over in good health. The V and J genes are TRBV29-1 and TRBJ2-3; unclear D gene. The specimen sequenced was blood. In DNA form, the CDR3 reads TGCAGCGGCGAAGTCGAAGATACGCAGTATTTT. Encoded protein: CSGEVEDTQYF.